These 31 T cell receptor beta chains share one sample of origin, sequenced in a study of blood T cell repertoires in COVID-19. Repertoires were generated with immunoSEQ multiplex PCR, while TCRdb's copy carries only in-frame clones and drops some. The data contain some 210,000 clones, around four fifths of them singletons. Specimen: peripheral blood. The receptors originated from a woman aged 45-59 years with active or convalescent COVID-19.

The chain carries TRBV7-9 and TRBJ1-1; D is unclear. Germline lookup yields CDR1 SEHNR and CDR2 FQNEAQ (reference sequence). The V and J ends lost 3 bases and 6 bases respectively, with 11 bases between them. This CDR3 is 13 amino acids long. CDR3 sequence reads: CASSFRPLAEAFF. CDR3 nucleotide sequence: TGTGCCAGCAGCTTCAGGCCGTTGGCTGAAGCTTTCTTT.

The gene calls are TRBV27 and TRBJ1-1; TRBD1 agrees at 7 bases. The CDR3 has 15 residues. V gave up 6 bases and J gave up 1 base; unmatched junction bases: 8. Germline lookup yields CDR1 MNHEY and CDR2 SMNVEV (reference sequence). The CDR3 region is CASRASRGRNTEAFF. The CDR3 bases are TGTGCCAGCAGAGCCTCCAGGGGGAGGAACACTGAAGCTTTCTTT.

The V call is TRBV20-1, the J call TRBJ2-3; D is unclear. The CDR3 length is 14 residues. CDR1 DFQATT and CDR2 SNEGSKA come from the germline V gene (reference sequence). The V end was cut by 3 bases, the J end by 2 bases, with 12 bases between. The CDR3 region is CSASDWAVTDTQYF. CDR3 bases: TGCAGTGCTAGTGACTGGGCTGTCACAGATACGCAGTATTTT.

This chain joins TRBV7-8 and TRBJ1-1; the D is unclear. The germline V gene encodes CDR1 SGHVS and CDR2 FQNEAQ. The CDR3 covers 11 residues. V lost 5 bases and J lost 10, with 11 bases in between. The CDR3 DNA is TGTGCCAGCAGCCGGGAGTCAGGAGCTTTCTTT. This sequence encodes CASSRESGAFF.

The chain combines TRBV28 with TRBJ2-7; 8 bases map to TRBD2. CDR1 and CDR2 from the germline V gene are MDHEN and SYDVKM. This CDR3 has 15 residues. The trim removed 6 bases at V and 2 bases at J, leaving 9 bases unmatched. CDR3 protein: CASRPLRGRTYEQYF. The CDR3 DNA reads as TGTGCCAGCAGGCCCCTCCGCGGGAGGACCTACGAGCAGTACTTC.

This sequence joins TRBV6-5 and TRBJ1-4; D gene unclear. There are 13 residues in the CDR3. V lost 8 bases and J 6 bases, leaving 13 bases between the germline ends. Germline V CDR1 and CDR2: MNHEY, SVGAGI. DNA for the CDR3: TGTGCCAGCTCACTAATACAAGATGAAAAACTGTTTTTT. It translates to CASSLIQDEKLFF.

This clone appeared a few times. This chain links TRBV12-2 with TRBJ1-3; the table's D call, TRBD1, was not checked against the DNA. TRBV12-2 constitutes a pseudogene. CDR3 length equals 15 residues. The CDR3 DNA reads TGTGCAAGTCGCCCGGGACAGGGGAACGGAAACACCATATATTTT. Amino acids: CASRPGQGNGNTIYF.

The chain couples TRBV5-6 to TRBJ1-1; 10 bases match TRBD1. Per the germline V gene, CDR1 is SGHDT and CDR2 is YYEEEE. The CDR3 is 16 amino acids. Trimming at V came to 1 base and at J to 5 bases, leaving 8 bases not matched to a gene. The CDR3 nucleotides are TGTGCCAGCAGCTTGCTTCCGACAGGGGGCGGAACTGAAGCTTTCTTT. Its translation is CASSLLPTGGGTEAFF.

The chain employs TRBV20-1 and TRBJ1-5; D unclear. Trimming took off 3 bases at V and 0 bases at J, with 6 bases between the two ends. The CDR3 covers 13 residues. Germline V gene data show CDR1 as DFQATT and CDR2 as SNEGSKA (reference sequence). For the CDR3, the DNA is TGCAGTGCTAGTCAGGATAGCAATCAGCCCCAGCATTTT. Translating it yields CSASQDSNQPQHF.

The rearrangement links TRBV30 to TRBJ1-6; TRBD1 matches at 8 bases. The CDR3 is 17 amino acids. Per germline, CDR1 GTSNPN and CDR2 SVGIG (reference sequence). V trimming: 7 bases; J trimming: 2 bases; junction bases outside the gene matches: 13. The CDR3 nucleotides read TGTGCCTTCCGCCAAACAGGGGGTAGGGCCTATAATTCACCCCTCCACTTT. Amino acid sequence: CAFRQTGGRAYNSPLHF.

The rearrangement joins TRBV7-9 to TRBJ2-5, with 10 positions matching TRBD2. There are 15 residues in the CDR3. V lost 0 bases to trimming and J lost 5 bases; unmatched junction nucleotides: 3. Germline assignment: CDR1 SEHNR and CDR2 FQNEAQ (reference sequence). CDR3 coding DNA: TGTGCCAGCAGCTTAGCTAGCGGGAGGATCGAGACCCAGTACTTC. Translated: CASSLASGRIETQYF.

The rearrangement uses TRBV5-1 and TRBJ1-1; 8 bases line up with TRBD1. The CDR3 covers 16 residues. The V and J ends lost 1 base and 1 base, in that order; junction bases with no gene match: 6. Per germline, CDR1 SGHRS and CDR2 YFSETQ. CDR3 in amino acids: CASSLSGGPKNTEAFF. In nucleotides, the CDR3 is TGCGCCAGCAGCTTGTCAGGGGGCCCCAAGAACACTGAAGCTTTCTTT.

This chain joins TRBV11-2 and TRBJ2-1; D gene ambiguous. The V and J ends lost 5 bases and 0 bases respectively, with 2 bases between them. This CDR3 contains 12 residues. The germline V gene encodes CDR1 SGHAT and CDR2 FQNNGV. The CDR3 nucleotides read TGTGCCAGCAGCCTCTCCTACAATGAGCAGTTCTTC. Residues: CASSLSYNEQFF.

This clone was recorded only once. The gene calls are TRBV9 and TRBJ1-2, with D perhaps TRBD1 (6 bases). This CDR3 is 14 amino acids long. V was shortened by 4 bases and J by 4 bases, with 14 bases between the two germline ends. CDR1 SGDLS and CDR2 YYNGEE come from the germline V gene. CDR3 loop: CASSPRGVTYGYTF. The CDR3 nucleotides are TGTGCCAGCAGCCCCAGGGGAGTAACCTATGGCTACACCTTC. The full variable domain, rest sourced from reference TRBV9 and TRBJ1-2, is DSGVTQTPKHLITATGQRVTLRCSPRSGDLSVYWYQQSLDQGLQFLIQYYNGEERAKGNILERFSAQQFPDLHSELNLSSLELGDSALYFCASSPRGVTYGYTFGSGTRLTVV.

The CDR3 DNA follows: TGTGCCAGTTCCGACAGGGGAGATTCAGATGGCTACACCTTC. Protein sequence: CASSDRGDSDGYTF. The V gene is TRBV19, the J gene TRBJ1-2; 8 positions agree with TRBD1. V lost 8 bases to trimming and J lost 6 bases; unmatched junction nucleotides: 11. The CDR3 is 14 amino acids. Germline V gene sequence: CDR1 LNHDA, CDR2 SQIVND (reference sequence). The variable domain in full, with the rest retrieved from reference TRBV19 and TRBJ1-2, is DGGITQSPKYLFRKEGQNVTLSCEQNLNHDAMYWYRQDPGQGLRLIYYSQIVNDFQKGDIAEGYSVSREKKESFPLTVTSAQKNPTAFYLCASSDRGDSDGYTFGSGTRLTVV.

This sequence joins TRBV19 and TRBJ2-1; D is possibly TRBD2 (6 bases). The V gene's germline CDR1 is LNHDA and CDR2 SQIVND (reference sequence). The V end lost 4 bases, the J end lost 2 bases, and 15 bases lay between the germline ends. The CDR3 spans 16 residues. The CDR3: CASSTSGRLAYNEQFF. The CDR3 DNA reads TGTGCCAGTAGTACAAGCGGGCGCCTGGCCTACAATGAGCAGTTCTTC. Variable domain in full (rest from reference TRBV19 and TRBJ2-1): DGGITQSPKYLFRKEGQNVTLSCEQNLNHDAMYWYRQDPGQGLRLIYYSQIVNDFQKGDIAEGYSVSREKKESFPLTVTSAQKNPTAFYLCASSTSGRLAYNEQFFGPGTRLTVL.

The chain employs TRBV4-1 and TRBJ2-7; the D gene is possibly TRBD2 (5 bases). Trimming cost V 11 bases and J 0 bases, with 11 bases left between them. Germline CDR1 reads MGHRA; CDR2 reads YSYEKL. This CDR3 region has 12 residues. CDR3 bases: TGCGCCGGCTACGGGGACTCCTACGAGCAGTACGTC. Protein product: CAGYGDSYEQYV.

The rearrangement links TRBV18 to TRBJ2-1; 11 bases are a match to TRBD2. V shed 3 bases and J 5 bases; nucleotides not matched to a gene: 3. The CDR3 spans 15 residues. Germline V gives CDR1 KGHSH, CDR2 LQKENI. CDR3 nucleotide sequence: TGTGCCAGCTCACCTATACTAGCGGGAGACAATGAGCAGTTCTTC. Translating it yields CASSPILAGDNEQFF. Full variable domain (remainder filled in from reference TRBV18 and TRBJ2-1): NAGVMQNPRHLVRRRGQEARLRCSPMKGHSHVYWYRQLPEEGLKFMVYLQKENIIDESGMPKERFSAEFPKEGPSILRIQQVVRGDSAAYFCASSPILAGDNEQFFGPGTRLTVL.

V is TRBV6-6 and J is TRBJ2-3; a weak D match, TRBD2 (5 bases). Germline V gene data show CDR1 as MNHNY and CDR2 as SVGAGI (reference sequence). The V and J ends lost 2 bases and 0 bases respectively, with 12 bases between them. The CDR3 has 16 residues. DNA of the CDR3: TGTGCCAGCAGTTACGCGAAACGGACTAGCACAGATACGCAGTATTTT. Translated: CASSYAKRTSTDTQYF.

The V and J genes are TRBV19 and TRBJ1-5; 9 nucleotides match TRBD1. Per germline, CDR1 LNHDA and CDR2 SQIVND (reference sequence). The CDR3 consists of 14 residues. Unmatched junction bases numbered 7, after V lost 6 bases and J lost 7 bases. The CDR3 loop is CASSRDREYQPQHF. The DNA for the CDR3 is TGTGCCAGTAGCCGGGACAGGGAATACCAGCCCCAGCATTTT.

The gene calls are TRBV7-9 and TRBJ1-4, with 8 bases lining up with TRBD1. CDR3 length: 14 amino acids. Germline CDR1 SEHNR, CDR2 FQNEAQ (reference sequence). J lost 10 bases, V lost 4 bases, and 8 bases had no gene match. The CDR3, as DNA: TGTGCCAGCAGCTCGGGACAGGCAGCTGGAAAACTGTTTTTT. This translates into CASSSGQAAGKLFF.

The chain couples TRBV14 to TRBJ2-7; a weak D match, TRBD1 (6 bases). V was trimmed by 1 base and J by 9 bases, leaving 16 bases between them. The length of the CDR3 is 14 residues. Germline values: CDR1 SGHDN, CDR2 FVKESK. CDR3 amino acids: CASSQAGALSRQYF. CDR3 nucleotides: TGTGCCAGCAGCCAAGCAGGGGCCCTAAGTCGGCAGTACTTC.

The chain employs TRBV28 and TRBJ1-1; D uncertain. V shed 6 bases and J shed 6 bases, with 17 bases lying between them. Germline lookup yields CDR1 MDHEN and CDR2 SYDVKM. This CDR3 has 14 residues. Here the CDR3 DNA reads TGTGCCAGCAGCCCCCCGGGGTCGGAAGCTGAAGCTTTCTTT. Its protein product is CASSPPGSEAEAFF.

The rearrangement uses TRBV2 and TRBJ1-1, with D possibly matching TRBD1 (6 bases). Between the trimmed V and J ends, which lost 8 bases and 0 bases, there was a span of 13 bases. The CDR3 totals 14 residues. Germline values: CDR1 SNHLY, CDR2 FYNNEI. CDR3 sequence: CASSQDRMNTEAFF. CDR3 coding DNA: TGTGCCAGCTCCCAGGACAGAATGAACACTGAAGCTTTCTTT.

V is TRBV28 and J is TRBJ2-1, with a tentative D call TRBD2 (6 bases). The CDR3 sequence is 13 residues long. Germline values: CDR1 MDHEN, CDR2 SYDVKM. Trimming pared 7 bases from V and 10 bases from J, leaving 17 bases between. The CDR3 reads CASNGTPIGEQFF. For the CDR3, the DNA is TGTGCCAGCAACGGGACTCCCATTGGGGAGCAGTTCTTC.

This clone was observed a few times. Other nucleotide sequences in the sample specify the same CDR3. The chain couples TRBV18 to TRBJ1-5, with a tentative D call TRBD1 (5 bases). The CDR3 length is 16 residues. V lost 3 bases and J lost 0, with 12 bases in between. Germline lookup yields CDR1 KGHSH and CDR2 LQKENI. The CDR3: CASSPDRPDSNQPQHF. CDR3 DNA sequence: TGTGCCAGCTCACCCGACAGACCCGATAGCAATCAGCCCCAGCATTTT. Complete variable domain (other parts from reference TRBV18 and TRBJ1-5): NAGVMQNPRHLVRRRGQEARLRCSPMKGHSHVYWYRQLPEEGLKFMVYLQKENIIDESGMPKERFSAEFPKEGPSILRIQQVVRGDSAAYFCASSPDRPDSNQPQHFGDGTRLSIL.

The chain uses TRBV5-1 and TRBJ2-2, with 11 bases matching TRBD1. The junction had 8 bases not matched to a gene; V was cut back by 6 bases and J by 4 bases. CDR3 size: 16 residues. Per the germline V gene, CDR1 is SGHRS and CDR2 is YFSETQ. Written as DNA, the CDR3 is TGCGCCAGCACCGTCGGGACAGGGGGAAGCACCGGGGAGCTGTTTTTT. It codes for CASTVGTGGSTGELFF.

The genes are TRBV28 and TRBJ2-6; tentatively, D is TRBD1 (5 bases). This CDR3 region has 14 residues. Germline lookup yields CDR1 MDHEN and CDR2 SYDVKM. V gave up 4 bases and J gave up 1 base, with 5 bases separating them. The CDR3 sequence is CASSSGSGANVLTF. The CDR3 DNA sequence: TGTGCCAGCAGTTCAGGGTCTGGGGCCAACGTCCTGACTTTC.

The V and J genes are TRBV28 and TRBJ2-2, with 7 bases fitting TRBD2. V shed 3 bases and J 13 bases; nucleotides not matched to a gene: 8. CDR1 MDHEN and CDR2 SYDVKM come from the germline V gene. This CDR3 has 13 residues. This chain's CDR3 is CASSFRGRGRLFF. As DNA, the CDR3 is TGTGCCAGCAGTTTTAGAGGGCGGGGGAGGCTGTTTTTT.

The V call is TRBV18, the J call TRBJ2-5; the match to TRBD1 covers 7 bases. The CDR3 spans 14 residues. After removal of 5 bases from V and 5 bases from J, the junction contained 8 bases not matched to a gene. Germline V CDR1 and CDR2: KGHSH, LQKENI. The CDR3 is CASSGSPQGETQYF. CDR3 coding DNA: TGTGCCAGCTCAGGATCCCCACAGGGGGAGACCCAGTACTTC. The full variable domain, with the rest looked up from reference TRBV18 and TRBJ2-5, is NAGVMQNPRHLVRRRGQEARLRCSPMKGHSHVYWYRQLPEEGLKFMVYLQKENIIDESGMPKERFSAEFPKEGPSILRIQQVVRGDSAAYFCASSGSPQGETQYFGPGTRLLVL.

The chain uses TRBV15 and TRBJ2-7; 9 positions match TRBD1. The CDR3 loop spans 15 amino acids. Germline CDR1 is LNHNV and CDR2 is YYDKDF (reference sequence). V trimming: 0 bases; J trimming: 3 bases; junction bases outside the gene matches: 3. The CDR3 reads CATSREGTGFYEQYF. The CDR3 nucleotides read TGTGCCACCAGCAGAGAAGGGACAGGGTTCTACGAGCAGTACTTC.